This T cell receptor (beta chain) was documented in a study of blood T cell repertoires in COVID-19. For the study at large: From the United States, Italy and Spain came samples of acute and convalescent COVID-19. Sources were T cells, B-cell-depleted T cells, or PBMCs; the material itself was cDNA or gDNA.

Per the authors' pipeline: How many nucleated cells were present was estimated from reference gene primer amplification. Assay used: immunoSEQ multiplex PCR; TCRdb lists only in-frame clones, some missing. Clonal size and the V and J genes are those of that table, whereas D and trimming came from the DNA. The sample carries hundreds of thousands of clones, 65% to 90% recorded once. Germline V gene lookup returns CDR1 MNHNS and CDR2 SASEGT. V trimming: 0 bases; J trimming: 9 bases; junction bases outside the gene matches: 7. This CDR3 region has 15 residues. The TCR sequence derives from a human donor in a cohort sampled during active COVID-19. Sequenced: peripheral blood. J is TRBJ2-1 and V is TRBV6-1, with 8 bases that match TRBD2. CDR3 nucleotides: TGTGCCAGCAGTGAAGCGTCCAGCGGGAGACTTGAGCAGTTCTTC. It codes for CASSEASSGRLEQFF.